This TCR beta chain was sequenced during a study of blood T cells in healthy people across ages. Through a sample-barcoded 5' primer and a J-beta primer mix, a second PCR was run for roughly 7 to 11 cycles. TCRdb itself ran the 5' RACE reads through MiXCR, one entry per CDR3 protein. The sample records roughly 640,000 distinct CDR3 sequences, roughly 30% being singletons. At least ten counts were recorded for this clonotype. This CDR3 contains 12 residues. V shed 5 bases and J shed 4 bases, with 8 bases lying between them. The germline V gene has CDR1 SEHNR and CDR2 FQNEAQ (reference sequence). This receptor was taken from an elderly woman in good health. The chain combines TRBV7-9 with TRBJ1-2; D may be TRBD1 (6 bases). Specimen: blood. The CDR3 reads CASSRDTYGYTF. CDR3 DNA sequence: TGTGCCAGCAGCCGGGACACCTATGGCTACACCTTC.